This T cell receptor beta chain emerged from a study of cytomegalovirus exposure and HLA in healthy donors. The CDR3 is 17 residues long. Germline V CDR1 and CDR2: SGHDT, YYEEEE. The V and J ends lost 2 bases and 0 bases, in that order; junction bases with no gene match: 5. Notes on this clone: Its target is not known.

Primers included in the PCR were 60 Vbeta and 13 Jbeta primers. The table came from immunoSEQ multiplex PCR; TCRdb's copy has only in-frame clones and leaves some out. This table has 200,000 to 250,000 clones, over 60% appearing once. Study results and limitations: Some TCR beta chains (164 of them) were listed as cytomegalovirus-associated. Whilst most TCR sequences proved rare, a subset of public TCRs occurred across many donors. In a later analysis, several top co-occurrence clusters appeared linked to parvovirus B19, influenza, CMV and Epstein-Barr virus. Among the sequence variants, a highly shared cluster was likely an artifact of sequencing.

Material for sequencing was PBMCs. The sequence was obtained from a man between 18 and 29 years old in good health and CMV-seronegative. The rearrangement uses TRBV5-6 and TRBJ1-6, with TRBD1 identical over 7 bases. As DNA, the CDR3 is TGTGCCAGCAGCTTTCGGGACAGCAGCTCCTATAATTCACCCCTCCACTTT. It yields the protein CASSFRDSSSYNSPLHF.